This paragraph covers one T cell receptor beta chain sequence. Its cognate antigen is unknown. This sample stems from a study of T cell responses to AZD1222 COVID-19 vaccine. Method: immunoSEQ multiplex PCR; TCRdb's copy keeps in-frame clones and lacks some. The table shows about 90,000 clones, with 85% occurring only once. CDR1 KGHSH and CDR2 LQKENI come from the germline V gene. The CDR3 has 16 amino acids. V was clipped by 0 bases and J by 0 bases, with 12 bases between them. General study results and limits: Mostly white British, mostly female donors; authors suggested clonal diversity may be underestimated. Repertoires in all cases were sampled only once the peak T cell response had passed. Nearly half of spike-specific TCRs reportedly go after variant regions that carry no mutations.

The source of this sequence is an adult who received the AZD1222 COVID-19 vaccine. This specimen was peripheral blood, taken 28 days after the second AZD1222 dose. The chain employs TRBV18 and TRBJ2-7; D is possibly TRBD1 (5 bases). The CDR3 DNA sequence: TGTGCCAGCTCACCACCGACAGCCCTACTCTCCTACGAGCAGTACTTC. Translating gives CASSPPTALLSYEQYF.